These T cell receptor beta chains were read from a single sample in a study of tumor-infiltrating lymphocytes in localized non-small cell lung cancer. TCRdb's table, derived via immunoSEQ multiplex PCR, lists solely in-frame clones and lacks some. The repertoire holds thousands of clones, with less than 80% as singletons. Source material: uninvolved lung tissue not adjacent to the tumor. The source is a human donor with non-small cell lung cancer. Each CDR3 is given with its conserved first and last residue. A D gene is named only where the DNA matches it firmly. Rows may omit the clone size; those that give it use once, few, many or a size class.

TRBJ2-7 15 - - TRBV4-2 CASSQRPQGTYEQYF TGTGCCAGCAGCCAAAGACCTCAGGGGACCTACGAGCAGTACTTC
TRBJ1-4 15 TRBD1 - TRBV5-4 CASSSMTGPSEKLFF TGTGCCAGCAGCTCAATGACAGGGCCAAGCGAAAAACTGTTTTTT
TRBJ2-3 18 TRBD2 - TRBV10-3 CAISETGTSGTALDTQYF TGTGCCATCAGTGAGACGGGGACTAGCGGGACGGCGTTGGATACGCAGTATTTT
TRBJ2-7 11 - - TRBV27 CASSFQDKQYF TGTGCCAGCAGTTTCCAGGACAAGCAGTACTTC
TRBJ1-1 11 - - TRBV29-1 CSVPDSHEAFF TGCAGCGTTCCCGACAGCCACGAAGCTTTCTTT
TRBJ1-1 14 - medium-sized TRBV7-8 CASSLAGITNEAFF TGTGCCAGCAGCTTAGCAGGGATAACAAATGAAGCTTTCTTT
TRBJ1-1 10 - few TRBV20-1 CSTSNTEAFF TGCAGTACGTCGAACACTGAAGCTTTCTTT
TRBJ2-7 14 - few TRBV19 CASSISAGRDEQYF TGTGCCAGTAGTATATCCGCGGGACGGGACGAGCAGTACTTC
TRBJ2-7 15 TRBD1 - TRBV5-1 CASSSGTGPAHEQYF TGCGCCAGCAGCTCAGGGACAGGACCAGCCCACGAGCAGTACTTC
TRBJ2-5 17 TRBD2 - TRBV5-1 CASSLELAGGLSETQYF TGCGCCAGCAGCTTGGAACTAGCGGGAGGTCTTTCTGAGACCCAGTACTTC
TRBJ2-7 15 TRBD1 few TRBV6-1 CASSRTGGAGYEQYF TGTGCCAGCAGCCGGACAGGGGGCGCTGGCTACGAGCAGTACTTC
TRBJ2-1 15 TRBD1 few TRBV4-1 CASSRDGQASGEQFF TGCGCCAGCAGCCGGGACGGACAGGCCTCTGGGGAGCAGTTCTTC
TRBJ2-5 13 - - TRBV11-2 CASRATGGETQYF TGTGCCAGCAGGGCTACTGGGGGGGAGACCCAGTACTTC
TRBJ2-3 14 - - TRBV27 CASSSRSPGDTQYF TGTGCCAGCAGCAGCCGGAGCCCCGGGGATACGCAGTATTTT
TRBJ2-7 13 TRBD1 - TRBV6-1 CASVGQGSYEQYF TGTGCCAGCGTGGGACAGGGTTCTTACGAGCAGTACTTC
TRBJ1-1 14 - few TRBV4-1 CASSLFDVRTEAFF TGCGCCAGCAGCCTCTTCGACGTTAGGACTGAAGCTTTCTTT
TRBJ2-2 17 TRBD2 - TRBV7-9 CASGRASGTREAGELFF TGTGCCAGCGGCCGGGCTTCCGGGACTAGGGAGGCCGGGGAGCTGTTTTTT
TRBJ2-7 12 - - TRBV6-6 CASRAQGWEQYF TGTGCCAGCAGAGCACAGGGTTGGGAGCAGTACTTC
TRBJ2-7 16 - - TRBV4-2 CASSQVSIGLLNEQYF TGTGCCAGCAGCCAAGTCTCTATCGGGCTTTTGAACGAGCAGTACTTC
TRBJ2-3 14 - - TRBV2 CASSGVFFTDTQYF TGTGCCAGCAGTGGGGTCTTTTTCACAGATACGCAGTATTTT
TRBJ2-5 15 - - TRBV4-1 CASSQDENRQETQYF TGCGCCAGCAGCCAAGATGAGAACAGACAAGAGACCCAGTACTTC
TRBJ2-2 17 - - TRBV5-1 CASRWDPQLANTGELFF TGCGCCAGCAGATGGGACCCCCAACTAGCGAACACCGGGGAGCTGTTTTTT
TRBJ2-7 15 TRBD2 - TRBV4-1 CASSPFSGTNYEQYF TGCGCCAGCAGCCCATTTAGCGGGACCAACTACGAGCAGTACTTC
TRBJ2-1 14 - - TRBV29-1 CSVEDSAGYNEQFF TGCAGCGTTGAAGACTCGGCGGGTTACAATGAGCAGTTCTTC
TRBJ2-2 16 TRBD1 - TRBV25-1 CASSETGQPVTGELFF TGTGCCAGCAGTGAAACGGGACAGCCGGTCACCGGGGAGCTGTTTTTT
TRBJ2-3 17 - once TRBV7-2 CASSLRLAVANPDTQYF TGTGCCAGCAGCTTACGTTTAGCGGTGGCCAATCCAGATACGCAGTATTTT
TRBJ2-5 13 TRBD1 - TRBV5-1 CASRTGERETQYF TGCGCCAGCAGGACAGGGGAACGAGAGACCCAGTACTTC
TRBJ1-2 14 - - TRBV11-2 CASSNTGGAGGYTF TGTGCCAGCAGCAACACTGGGGGGGCGGGTGGCTACACCTTC
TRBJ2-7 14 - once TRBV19 CASSPGLTGYEQYF TGTGCCAGTAGTCCCGGACTGACTGGATACGAGCAGTACTTC
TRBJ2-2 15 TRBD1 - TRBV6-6 CASKTGGTNTGELFF TGTGCCAGCAAAACAGGGGGGACGAACACCGGGGAGCTGTTTTTT
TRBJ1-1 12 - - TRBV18 CASSEQPPEAFF TGTGCCAGCTCAGAGCAGCCCCCTGAAGCTTTCTTT
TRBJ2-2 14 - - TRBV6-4 CASSDSGSTGELFF TGTGCCAGCAGTGACTCTGGTAGCACCGGGGAGCTGTTTTTT
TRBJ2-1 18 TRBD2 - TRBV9 CASSVGRGGQELYNEQFF TGTGCCAGCAGCGTAGGGAGGGGAGGGCAAGAACTTTACAATGAGCAGTTCTTC
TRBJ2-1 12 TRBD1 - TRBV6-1 CASSERTGLGFF TGTGCCAGCAGTGAAAGGACAGGGCTCGGCTTCTTC
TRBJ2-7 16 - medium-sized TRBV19 CASSKSGTGRLYEQYF TGTGCCAGTAGTAAATCAGGGACTGGCCGTCTCTACGAGCAGTACTTC
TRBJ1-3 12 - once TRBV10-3 CATGGSGNTIYF TGTGCCACCGGCGGTTCTGGAAACACCATATATTTT
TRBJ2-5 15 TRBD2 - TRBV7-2 CASSLALAGGETQYF TGTGCCAGCAGCTTAGCACTAGCGGGAGGTGAGACCCAGTACTTC
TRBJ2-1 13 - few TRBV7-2 CASSLDYYNEQFF TGTGCCAGCAGCTTAGACTACTACAATGAGCAGTTCTTC
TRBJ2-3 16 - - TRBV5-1 CASHRGAAGGIDTQYF TGCGCCAGCCACCGGGGGGCAGCGGGCGGAATAGATACGCAGTATTTT
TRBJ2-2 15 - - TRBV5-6 CASSLWQGYGGELFF TGTGCCAGCAGCTTGTGGCAGGGGTACGGCGGGGAGCTGTTTTTT
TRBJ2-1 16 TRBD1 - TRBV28 CASRGDSPPPYNEQFF TGTGCCAGCAGGGGGGACAGCCCTCCCCCTTACAATGAGCAGTTCTTC
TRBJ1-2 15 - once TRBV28 CASSLWKRTGSGYTF TGTGCCAGCAGTTTATGGAAGCGGACGGGATCGGGCTACACCTTC
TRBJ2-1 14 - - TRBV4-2 CASSQGKESNEQFF TGTGCCAGCAGCCAAGGCAAGGAGAGCAATGAGCAGTTCTTC
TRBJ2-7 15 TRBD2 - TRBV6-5 CASRDLAGGSYEQYF TGTGCCAGCAGGGACCTAGCGGGCGGCTCCTACGAGCAGTACTTC
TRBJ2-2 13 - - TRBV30 CAWSVLSGRELFF TGTGCCTGGAGTGTACTTAGCGGACGGGAGCTGTTTTTT
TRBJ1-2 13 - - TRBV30 CAWSSSLQGGYTF TGTGCCTGGAGTTCCTCCCTACAGGGAGGCTACACCTTC